This TCR beta chain originates from a study of T cells in Graves' hyperthyroidism and ophthalmopathy. Germline assignment: CDR1 DFQATT and CDR2 SNEGSKA (reference sequence). The ends were cut back, 4 bases at V and 1 base at J, with 8 bases in the middle. The CDR3 contains 13 residues. The CDR3 regions of TCR beta were amplified from RNA transcripts. The HTBI set primed first-round TCR CDR3 RT-PCR. From the multiplex PCR reads, TCRdb called clonotypes with MiXCR, one entry per CDR3 protein. The table includes fewer than 500,000 distinct CDR3 sequences, about 14% detected once. The specimen sequenced was blood. This chain joins TRBV20-1 and TRBJ1-5; D gene uncertain. The TCR comes from a young man with Graves' hyperthyroidism that later progressed to Graves' ophthalmopathy. CDR3 sequence: CSAMSASNQPQHF. Written as DNA, the CDR3 is TGCAGTGCTATGTCGGCGAGCAATCAGCCCCAGCATTTT.